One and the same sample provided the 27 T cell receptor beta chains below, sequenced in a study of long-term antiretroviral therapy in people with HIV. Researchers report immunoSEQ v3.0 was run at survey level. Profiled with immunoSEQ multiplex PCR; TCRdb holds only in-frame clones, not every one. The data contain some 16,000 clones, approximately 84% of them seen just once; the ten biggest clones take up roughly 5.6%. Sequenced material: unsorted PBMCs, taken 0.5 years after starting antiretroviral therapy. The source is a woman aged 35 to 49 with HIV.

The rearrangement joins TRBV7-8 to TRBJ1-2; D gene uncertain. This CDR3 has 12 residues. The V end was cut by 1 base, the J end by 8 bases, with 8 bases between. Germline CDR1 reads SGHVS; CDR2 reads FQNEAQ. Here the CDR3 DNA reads TGTGCCAGCAGCTTAGGGAAGGAGGGCTACACCTTC. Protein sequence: CASSLGKEGYTF.

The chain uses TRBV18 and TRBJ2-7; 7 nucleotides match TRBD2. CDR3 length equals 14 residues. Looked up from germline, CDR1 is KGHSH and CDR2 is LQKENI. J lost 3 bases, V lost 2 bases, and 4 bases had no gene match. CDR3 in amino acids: CASSPEGLLYEQYF. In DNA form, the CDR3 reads TGTGCCAGCTCACCAGAGGGACTACTCTACGAGCAGTACTTC.

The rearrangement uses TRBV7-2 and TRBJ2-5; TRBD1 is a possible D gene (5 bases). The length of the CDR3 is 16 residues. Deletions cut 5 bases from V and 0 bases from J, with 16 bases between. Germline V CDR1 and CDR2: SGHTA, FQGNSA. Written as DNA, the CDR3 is TGTGCCAGCAGCCTAGGGGTTGAGGTTGACCAAGAGACCCAGTACTTC. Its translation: CASSLGVEVDQETQYF. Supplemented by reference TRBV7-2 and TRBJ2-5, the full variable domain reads GAGVSQSPSNKVTEKGKDVELRCDPISGHTALYWYRQSLGQGLEFLIYFQGNSAPDKSGLPSDRFSAERTGGSVSTLTIQRTQQEDSAVYLCASSLGVEVDQETQYFGPGTRLLVL.

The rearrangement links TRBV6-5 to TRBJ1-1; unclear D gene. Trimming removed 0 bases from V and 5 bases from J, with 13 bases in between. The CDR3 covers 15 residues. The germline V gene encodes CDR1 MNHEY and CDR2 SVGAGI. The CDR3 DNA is TGTGCCAGCAGTTACTCACTGGGTCGGCTGACTGAAGCTTTCTTT. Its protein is CASSYSLGRLTEAFF.

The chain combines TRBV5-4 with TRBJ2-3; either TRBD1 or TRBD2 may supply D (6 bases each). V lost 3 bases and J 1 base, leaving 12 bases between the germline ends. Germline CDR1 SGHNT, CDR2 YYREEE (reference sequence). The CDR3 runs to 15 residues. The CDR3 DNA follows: TGTGCCAGCAGCTCGGGGGCCGGGGGCACAGATACGCAGTATTTT. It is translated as CASSSGAGGTDTQYF.

The CDR3 reads CSAGDRRGDTQYF. CDR3 in DNA: TGCAGCGCCGGGGACAGGCGGGGAGATACGCAGTATTTT. V usage is TRBV29-1 and J usage is TRBJ2-3, with 8 bases matching TRBD1. This CDR3 has 13 residues. Germline V gene data show CDR1 as SQVTM and CDR2 as ANQGSEA. The V and J ends lost 7 bases and 5 bases, in that order; junction bases with no gene match: 8.

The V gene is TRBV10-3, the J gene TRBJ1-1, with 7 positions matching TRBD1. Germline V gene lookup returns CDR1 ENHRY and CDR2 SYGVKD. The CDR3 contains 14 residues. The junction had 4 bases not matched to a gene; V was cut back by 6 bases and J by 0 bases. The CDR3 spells CAISGTVLNTEAFF. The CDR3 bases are TGTGCCATCAGCGGGACAGTTTTGAACACTGAAGCTTTCTTT.

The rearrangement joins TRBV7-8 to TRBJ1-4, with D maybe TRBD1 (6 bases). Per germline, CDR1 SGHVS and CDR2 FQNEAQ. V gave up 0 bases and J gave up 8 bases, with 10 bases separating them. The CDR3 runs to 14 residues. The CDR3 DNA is TGTGCCAGCAGCTTAGCTGGGGGCGGCGAAAAACTGTTTTTT. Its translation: CASSLAGGGEKLFF.

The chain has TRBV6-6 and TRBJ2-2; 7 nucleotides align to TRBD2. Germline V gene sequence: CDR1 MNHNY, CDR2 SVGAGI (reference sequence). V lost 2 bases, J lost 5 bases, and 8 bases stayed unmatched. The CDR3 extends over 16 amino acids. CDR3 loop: CASSYGLAAPTGELFF. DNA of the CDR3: TGTGCCAGCAGTTACGGGCTAGCGGCACCAACCGGGGAGCTGTTTTTT.

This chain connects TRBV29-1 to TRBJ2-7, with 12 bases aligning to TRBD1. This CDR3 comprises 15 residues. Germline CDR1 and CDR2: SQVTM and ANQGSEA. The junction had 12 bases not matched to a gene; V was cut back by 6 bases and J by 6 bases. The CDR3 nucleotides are TGCAGCGTGAAAACCGGGACAGGGGGCCCAAGCGAGCAGTACTTC. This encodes CSVKTGTGGPSEQYF.

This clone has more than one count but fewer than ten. The CDR3, as DNA: TGTGCCAGCAGCGTGGTGCCTTATCCCGGGACTAGCGGAAACACCGGGGAGCTGTTTTTT. It codes for CASSVVPYPGTSGNTGELFF. V usage is TRBV9 and J usage is TRBJ2-2, with 11 bases aligning to TRBD2. V lost 2 bases and J lost 2; bases outside the gene matches: 14. This CDR3 comprises 20 residues. Germline assignment: CDR1 SGDLS and CDR2 YYNGEE. The variable domain in full, completed from reference TRBV9 and TRBJ2-2, reads DSGVTQTPKHLITATGQRVTLRCSPRSGDLSVYWYQQSLDQGLQFLIQYYNGEERAKGNILERFSAQQFPDLHSELNLSSLELGDSALYFCASSVVPYPGTSGNTGELFFGEGSRLTVL.

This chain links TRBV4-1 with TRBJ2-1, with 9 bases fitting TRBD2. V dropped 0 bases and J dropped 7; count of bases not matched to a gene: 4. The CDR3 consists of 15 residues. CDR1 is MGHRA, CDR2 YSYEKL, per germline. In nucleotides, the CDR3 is TGCGCCAGCAGCCAAGAAGGGACTAGCATGAATGAGCAGTTCTTC. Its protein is CASSQEGTSMNEQFF.

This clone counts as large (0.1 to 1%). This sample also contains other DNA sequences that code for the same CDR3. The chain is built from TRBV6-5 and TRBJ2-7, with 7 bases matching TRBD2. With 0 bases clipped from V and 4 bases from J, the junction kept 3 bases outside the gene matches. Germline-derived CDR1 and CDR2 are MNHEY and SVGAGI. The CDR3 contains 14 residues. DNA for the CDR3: TGTGCCAGCAGTTACTCGCTAGCGGAGTACGAGCAGTACTTC. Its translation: CASSYSLAEYEQYF.

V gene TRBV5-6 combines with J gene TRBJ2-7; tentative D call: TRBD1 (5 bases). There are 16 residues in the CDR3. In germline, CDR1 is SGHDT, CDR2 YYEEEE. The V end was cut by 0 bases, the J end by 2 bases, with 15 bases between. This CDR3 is CASSLDPTEYTYEQYF. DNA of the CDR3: TGTGCCAGCAGCTTGGACCCGACAGAGTATACCTACGAGCAGTACTTC.

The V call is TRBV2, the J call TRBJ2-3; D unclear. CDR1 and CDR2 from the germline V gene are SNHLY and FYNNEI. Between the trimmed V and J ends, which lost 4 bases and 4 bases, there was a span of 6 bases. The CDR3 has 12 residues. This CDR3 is CASSASADTQYF. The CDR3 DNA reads TGTGCCAGCAGTGCGAGTGCAGATACGCAGTATTTT. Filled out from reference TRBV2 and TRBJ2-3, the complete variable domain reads EPEVTQTPSHQVTQMGQEVILRCVPISNHLYFYWYRQILGQKVEFLVSFYNNEISEKSEIFDDQFSVERPDGSNFTLKIRSTKLEDSAMYFCASSASADTQYFGPGTRLTVL.

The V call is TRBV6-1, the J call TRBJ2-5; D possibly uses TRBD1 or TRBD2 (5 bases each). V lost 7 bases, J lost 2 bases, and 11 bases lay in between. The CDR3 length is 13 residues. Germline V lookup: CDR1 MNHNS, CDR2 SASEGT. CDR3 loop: CASNRDDQETQYF. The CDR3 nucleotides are TGTGCCAGCAATAGGGACGATCAAGAGACCCAGTACTTC.

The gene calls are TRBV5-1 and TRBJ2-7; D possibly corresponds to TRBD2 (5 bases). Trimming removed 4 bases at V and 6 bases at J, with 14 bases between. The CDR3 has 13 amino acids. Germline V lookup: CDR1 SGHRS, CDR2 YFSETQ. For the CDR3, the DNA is TGCGCCAGCAGCCCCGGGGAGAACTCCGAGCAGTACTTC. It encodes CASSPGENSEQYF.

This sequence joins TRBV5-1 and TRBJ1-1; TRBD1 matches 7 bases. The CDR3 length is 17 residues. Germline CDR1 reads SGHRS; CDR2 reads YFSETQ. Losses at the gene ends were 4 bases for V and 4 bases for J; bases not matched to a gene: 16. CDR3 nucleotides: TGCGCCAGCAGCCCCTCTGACAGGGTAATTGTGAGCACTGAAGCTTTCTTT. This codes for CASSPSDRVIVSTEAFF.

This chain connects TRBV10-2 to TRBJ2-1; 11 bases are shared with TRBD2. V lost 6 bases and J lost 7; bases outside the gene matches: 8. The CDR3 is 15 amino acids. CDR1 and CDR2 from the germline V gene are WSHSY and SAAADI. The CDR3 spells CASRLAGGGGNEQFF. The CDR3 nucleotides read TGCGCCAGCAGATTAGCGGGAGGGGGTGGGAATGAGCAGTTCTTC.

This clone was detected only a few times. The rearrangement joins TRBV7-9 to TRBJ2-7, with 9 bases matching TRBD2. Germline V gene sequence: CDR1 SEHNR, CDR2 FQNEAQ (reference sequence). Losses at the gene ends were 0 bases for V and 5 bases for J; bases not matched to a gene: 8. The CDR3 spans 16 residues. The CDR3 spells CASSLAPGTSNDEQYF. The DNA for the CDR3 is TGTGCCAGCAGCTTAGCCCCCGGGACTAGCAACGACGAGCAGTACTTC.

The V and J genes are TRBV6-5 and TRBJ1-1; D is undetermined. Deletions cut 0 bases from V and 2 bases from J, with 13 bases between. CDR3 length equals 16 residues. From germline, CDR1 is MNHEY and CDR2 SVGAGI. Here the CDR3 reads CASSYSKLGGNTEAFF. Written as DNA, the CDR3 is TGTGCCAGCAGTTACTCGAAGCTGGGTGGAAACACTGAAGCTTTCTTT.

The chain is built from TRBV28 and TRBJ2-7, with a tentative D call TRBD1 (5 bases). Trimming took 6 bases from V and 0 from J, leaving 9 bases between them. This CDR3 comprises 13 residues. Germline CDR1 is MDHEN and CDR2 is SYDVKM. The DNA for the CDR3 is TGTGCCAGCAGCTCGACAGACTCCTACGAGCAGTACTTC. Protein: CASSSTDSYEQYF.

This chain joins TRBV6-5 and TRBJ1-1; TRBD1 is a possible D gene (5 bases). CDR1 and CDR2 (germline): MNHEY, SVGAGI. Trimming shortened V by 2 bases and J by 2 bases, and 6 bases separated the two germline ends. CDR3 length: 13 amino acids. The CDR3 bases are TGTGCCAGCAGTTACGGGGGTAACACTGAAGCTTTCTTT. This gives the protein CASSYGGNTEAFF.

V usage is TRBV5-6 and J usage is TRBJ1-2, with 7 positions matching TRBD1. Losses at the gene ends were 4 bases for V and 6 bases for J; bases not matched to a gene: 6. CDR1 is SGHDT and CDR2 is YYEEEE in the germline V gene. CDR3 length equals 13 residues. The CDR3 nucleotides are TGTGCCAGCAGCATCCGGGACAGCGATGGCTACACCTTC. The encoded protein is CASSIRDSDGYTF.

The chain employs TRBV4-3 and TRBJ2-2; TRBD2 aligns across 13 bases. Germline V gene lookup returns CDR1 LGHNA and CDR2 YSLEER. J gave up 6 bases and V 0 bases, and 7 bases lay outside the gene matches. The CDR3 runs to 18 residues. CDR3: CASSQEVRTSGRPGELFF. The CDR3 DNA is TGCGCCAGCAGCCAAGAAGTCAGGACTAGCGGGAGACCCGGGGAGCTGTTTTTT.

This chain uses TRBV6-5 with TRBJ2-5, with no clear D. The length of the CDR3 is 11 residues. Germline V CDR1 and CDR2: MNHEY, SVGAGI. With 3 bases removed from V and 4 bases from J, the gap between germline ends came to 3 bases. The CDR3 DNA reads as TGTGCCAGCAGTTATCTAGAGACCCAGTACTTC. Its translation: CASSYLETQYF.

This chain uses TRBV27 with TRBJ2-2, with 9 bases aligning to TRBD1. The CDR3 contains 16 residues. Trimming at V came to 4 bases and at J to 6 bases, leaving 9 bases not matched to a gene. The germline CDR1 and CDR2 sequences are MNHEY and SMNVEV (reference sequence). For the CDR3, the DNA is TGTGCCAGCAGTTGGGGGACAGGGTATATGGCCGGGGAGCTGTTTTTT. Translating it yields CASSWGTGYMAGELFF.